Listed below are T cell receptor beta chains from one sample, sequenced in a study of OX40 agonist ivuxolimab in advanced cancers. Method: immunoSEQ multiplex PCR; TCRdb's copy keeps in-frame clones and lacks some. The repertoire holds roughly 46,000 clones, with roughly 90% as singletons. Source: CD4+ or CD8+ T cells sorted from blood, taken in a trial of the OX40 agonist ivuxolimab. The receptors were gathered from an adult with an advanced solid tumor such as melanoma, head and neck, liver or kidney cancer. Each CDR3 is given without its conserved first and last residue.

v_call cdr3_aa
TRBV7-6 ASSPGGERNQPQH
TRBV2 ASSEVLAGNTGELF
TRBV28 ASSLGGPEKILF
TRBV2 ASSLRTQY
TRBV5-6 ASSLDRTGVGQF
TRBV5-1 ASSSGLETQY
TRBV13 ASSLAGTVYNEQF
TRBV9 ASSVYGGLGEQY
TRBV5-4 ASSLDRLETQY
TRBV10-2 ASSEGFGYGYT
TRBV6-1 ASKWSLNTEAF
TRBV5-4 ASSLVTQGWGGELF
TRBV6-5 ASSYSGAPNSPLH
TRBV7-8 ASSLGQVSYEQY
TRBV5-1 ASSSHGTPTGELF
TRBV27 ASSLWGTGDTEAF
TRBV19 ASSIGLAGGDTQY